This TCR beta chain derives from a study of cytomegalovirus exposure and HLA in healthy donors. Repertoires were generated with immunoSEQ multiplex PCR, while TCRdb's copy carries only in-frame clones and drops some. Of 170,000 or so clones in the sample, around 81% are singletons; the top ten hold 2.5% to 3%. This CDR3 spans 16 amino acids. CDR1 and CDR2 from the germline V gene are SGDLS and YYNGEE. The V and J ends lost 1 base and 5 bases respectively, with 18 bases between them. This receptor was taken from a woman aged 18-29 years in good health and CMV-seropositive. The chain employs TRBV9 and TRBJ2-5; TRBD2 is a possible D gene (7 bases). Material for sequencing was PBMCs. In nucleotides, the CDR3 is TGTGCCAGCAGCGTAACCGGGGGGCCGAGTGATGAGACCCAGTACTTC. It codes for CASSVTGGPSDETQYF.